The following is a T cell receptor (beta chain) sequence with its context. What it recognizes is unknown. Thymic samples were excised during corrective heart operations. This sample was included in a study of human thymus T cells. Whole-study findings and limits: Thymic repertoires from unrelated individuals overlapped highly, related research reported.

The CDR3 consists of 15 residues. Looked up from germline, CDR1 is MDHEN and CDR2 is SYDVKM. Losses at the gene ends were 3 bases for V and 5 bases for J; bases not matched to a gene: 8. Profiled with immunoSEQ multiplex PCR; TCRdb holds only in-frame clones, not every one. Here the sample spans tens of thousands of clones, 85% to 95% being singletons. This clonotype was sampled from a girl under three years old with a congenital heart defect but otherwise immunologically healthy. The genes are TRBV28 and TRBJ2-7; TRBD1 agrees at 9 bases. Sample: thymus tissue. CDR3 nucleotides: TGTGCCAGCAGTTTCCCACGATGGGACAGGGACGAGCAGTACTTC. It yields the protein CASSFPRWDRDEQYF.